This T cell receptor beta chain appears in the sequencing data of a study of T cells in pancreatic ductal adenocarcinoma. Clones were read by immunoSEQ multiplex PCR, and TCRdb kept only the in-frame ones, dropping some. The table lists 100,000 or so clones, about 95% of them singletons, with about 3% in the top ten. No neoadjuvant therapy was given to the selected pancreatic ductal adenocarcinoma patients before their surgery. This clone appeared a single time. Its antigen remains unidentified. General study points: The resected cohort was biased toward the minority with early-stage disease. Tumor samples had fewer productive templates and approximately 7.9-fold fewer unique clonotypes than blood.

Germline V gene lookup returns CDR1 MNHEY and CDR2 SMNVEV (reference sequence). CDR3 length equals 15 residues. Trimming shortened V by 3 bases and J by 3 bases, and 14 bases separated the two germline ends. The gene calls are TRBV27 and TRBJ1-1, with D possibly being TRBD1 (5 bases). The TCR originated in a human donor with pancreatic ductal adenocarcinoma. Material for sequencing was PBMCs. The CDR3 DNA reads TGTGCCAGCAGTTTGGCGGGAGGGGATTACACTGAAGCTTTCTTT. It encodes CASSLAGGDYTEAFF.